Following are 9 T cell receptor beta chains from one sample sequenced in a study of OX40 agonist ivuxolimab in advanced cancers. Sequenced by immunoSEQ multiplex PCR; TCRdb stores in-frame clones only, minus some. The profile shows tens of thousands of clones, about nine tenths of them singletons. Source: CD4+ or CD8+ T cells sorted from blood, taken in a trial of the OX40 agonist ivuxolimab. The receptors originated from an adult with an advanced solid tumor such as melanoma, head and neck, liver or kidney cancer.

The genes are TRBV5-4 and TRBJ2-7; 11 nucleotides match TRBD2. This CDR3 spans 16 amino acids. V shed 2 bases, J shed 3 bases, and the junction held 7 bases outside the gene matches. In germline, CDR1 is SGHNT, CDR2 YYREEE (reference sequence). The CDR3 protein is CASSFLAGGGVYEQYF. CDR3 nucleotide sequence: TGTGCCAGCAGCTTCCTAGCGGGAGGCGGAGTCTACGAGCAGTACTTC.

The chain couples TRBV18 to TRBJ2-7; D remains unclear. The CDR3 is 10 amino acids. Deletions cut 4 bases from V and 7 bases from J, with 5 bases between. Per germline, CDR1 KGHSH and CDR2 LQKENI. CDR3 sequence: CASSLKEQYF. The CDR3 DNA follows: TGTGCCAGCTCACTGAAGGAGCAGTACTTC.

This clone turned up a few times. This sequence joins TRBV23-1 and TRBJ1-1, with 7 bases fitting TRBD1. TRBV23-1 is designated an ORF whose function remains uncertain. The CDR3 has 15 residues. V lost 0 bases to trimming and J lost 3 bases; unmatched junction nucleotides: 4. The CDR3 region is CASSQSGRGDTEAFF. The CDR3 region has the DNA TGCGCCAGCAGTCAATCCGGCAGGGGGGACACTGAAGCTTTCTTT.

The J gene is TRBJ2-7, the V gene TRBV28; 9 bases map to TRBD1. This CDR3 spans 18 amino acids. The V and J ends lost 3 bases and 5 bases, in that order; junction bases with no gene match: 17. CDR1 MDHEN and CDR2 SYDVKM come from the germline V gene. The CDR3 DNA reads TGTGCCAGCAGTTTTTCTCTGGGTCCGGGACAGGGATCACACGAGCAGTACTTC. This sequence encodes CASSFSLGPGQGSHEQYF.

The V call is TRBV5-4, the J call TRBJ2-2, with 10 bases lining up with TRBD2. In germline, CDR1 is SGHNT, CDR2 YYREEE (reference sequence). The CDR3 has 15 amino acids. The V gene end was trimmed by 7 bases and the J gene end by 8 bases; junction bases not matched to a gene: 11. In DNA form, the CDR3 reads TGTGCCAGCTCCCGCCCCAGCGGGGGGGCAGGGGAGCTGTTTTTT. Translating it yields CASSRPSGGAGELFF. The whole variable domain, filled in from reference TRBV5-4 and TRBJ2-2, reads ETGVTQSPTHLIKTRGQQVTLRCSSQSGHNTVSWYQQALGQGPQFIFQYYREEENGRGNFPPRFSGLQFPNYSSELNVNALELDDSALYLCASSRPSGGAGELFFGEGSRLTVL.

This sequence joins TRBV5-6 and TRBJ2-7; D is possibly TRBD2 (6 bases). This CDR3 region has 12 residues. The ends were cut back, 0 bases at V and 6 bases at J, with 7 bases in the middle. Germline lookup yields CDR1 SGHDT and CDR2 YYEEEE. CDR3 residues: CASSLVGGEQYF. The DNA of the CDR3 is TGTGCCAGCAGCTTGGTGGGAGGCGAGCAGTACTTC.

The V and J genes are TRBV5-1 and TRBJ2-4, with D maybe TRBD2 (5 bases). The germline gives CDR1 SGHRS, CDR2 YFSETQ. Between the trimmed V and J ends, which lost 0 bases and 0 bases, there was a span of 13 bases. The CDR3 sequence is 17 residues long. The chain's CDR3 is CASSLVGLAEAKNIQYF. CDR3 bases: TGCGCCAGCAGCTTGGTCGGACTCGCAGAAGCCAAAAACATTCAGTACTTC.

This clone was seen only a few times. J is TRBJ2-1 and V is TRBV30; TRBD1 might be the D (5 bases). V dropped 5 bases and J dropped 15 bases, with 26 bases sitting between them. CDR3 length: 14 amino acids. Germline V gene sequence: CDR1 GTSNPN, CDR2 SVGIG (reference sequence). DNA of the CDR3: TGTGCCTGGGCACACCCAGACAGCGCGATCCGTGGGTTCTTC. Amino acids: CAWAHPDSAIRGFF.

This chain links TRBV7-2 with TRBJ2-2; D uncertain. Trimming stripped 1 base from V and 6 bases from J, with 6 bases between. CDR1 is SGHTA, CDR2 FQGNSA, per germline. There are 13 residues in the CDR3. The CDR3 sequence: CASSLEGPGELFF. The CDR3 coding sequence is TGTGCCAGCAGCTTAGAGGGCCCCGGGGAGCTGTTTTTT.